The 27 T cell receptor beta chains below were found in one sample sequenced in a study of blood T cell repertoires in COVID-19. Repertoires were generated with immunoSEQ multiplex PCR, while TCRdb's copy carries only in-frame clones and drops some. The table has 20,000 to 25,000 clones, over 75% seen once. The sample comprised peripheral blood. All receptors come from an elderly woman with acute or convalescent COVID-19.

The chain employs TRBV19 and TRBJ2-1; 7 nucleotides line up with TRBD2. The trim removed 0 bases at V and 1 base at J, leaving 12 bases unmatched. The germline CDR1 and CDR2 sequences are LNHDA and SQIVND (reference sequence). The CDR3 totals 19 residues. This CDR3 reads CASSIDPWERGLSYNEQFF. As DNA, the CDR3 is TGTGCCAGTAGTATAGATCCTTGGGAGCGGGGATTGTCCTACAATGAGCAGTTCTTC. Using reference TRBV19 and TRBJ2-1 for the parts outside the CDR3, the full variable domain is DGGITQSPKYLFRKEGQNVTLSCEQNLNHDAMYWYRQDPGQGLRLIYYSQIVNDFQKGDIAEGYSVSREKKESFPLTVTSAQKNPTAFYLCASSIDPWERGLSYNEQFFGPGTRLTVL.

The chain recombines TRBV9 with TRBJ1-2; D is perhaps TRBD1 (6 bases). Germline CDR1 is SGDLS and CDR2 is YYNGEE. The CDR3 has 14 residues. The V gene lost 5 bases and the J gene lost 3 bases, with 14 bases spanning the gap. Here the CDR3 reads CASRPAGTHYGYTF. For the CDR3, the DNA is TGTGCCAGCAGGCCAGCCGGGACACACTATGGCTACACCTTC. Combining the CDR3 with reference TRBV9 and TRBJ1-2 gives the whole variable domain DSGVTQTPKHLITATGQRVTLRCSPRSGDLSVYWYQQSLDQGLQFLIQYYNGEERAKGNILERFSAQQFPDLHSELNLSSLELGDSALYFCASRPAGTHYGYTFGSGTRLTVV.

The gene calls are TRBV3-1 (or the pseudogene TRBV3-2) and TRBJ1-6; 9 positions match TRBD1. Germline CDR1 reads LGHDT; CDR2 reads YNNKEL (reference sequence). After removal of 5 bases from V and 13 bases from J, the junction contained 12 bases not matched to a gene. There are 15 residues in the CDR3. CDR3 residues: CASSSRQGEQFPLHF. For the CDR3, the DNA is TGTGCCAGCAGCTCACGACAGGGGGAGCAATTCCCCCTCCACTTT.

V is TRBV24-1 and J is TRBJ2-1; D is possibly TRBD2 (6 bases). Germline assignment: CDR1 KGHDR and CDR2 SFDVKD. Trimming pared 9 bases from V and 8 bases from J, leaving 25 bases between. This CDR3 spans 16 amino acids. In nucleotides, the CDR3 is TGTGCCACCCTTGACGGAATCGGACTATCCTCCGATGAGCAGTTCTTC. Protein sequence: CATLDGIGLSSDEQFF.

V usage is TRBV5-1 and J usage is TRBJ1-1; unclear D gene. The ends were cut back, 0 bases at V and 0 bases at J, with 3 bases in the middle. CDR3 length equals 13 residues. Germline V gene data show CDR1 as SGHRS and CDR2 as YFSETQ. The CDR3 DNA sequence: TGCGCCAGCAGCTTGGACATGAACACTGAAGCTTTCTTT. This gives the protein CASSLDMNTEAFF.

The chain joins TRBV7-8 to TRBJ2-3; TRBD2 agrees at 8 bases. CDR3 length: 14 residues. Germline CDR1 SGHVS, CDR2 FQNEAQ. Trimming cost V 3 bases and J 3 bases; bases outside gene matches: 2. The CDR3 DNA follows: TGTGCCAGCAGCTTGGGACTAGGAACAGATACGCAGTATTTT. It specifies CASSLGLGTDTQYF.

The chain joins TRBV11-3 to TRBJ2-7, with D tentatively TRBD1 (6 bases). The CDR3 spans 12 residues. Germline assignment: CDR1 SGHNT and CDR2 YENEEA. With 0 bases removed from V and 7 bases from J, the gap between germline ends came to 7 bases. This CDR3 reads CASSLEGGEQYF. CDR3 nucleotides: TGTGCCAGCAGCTTAGAAGGGGGTGAGCAGTACTTC.

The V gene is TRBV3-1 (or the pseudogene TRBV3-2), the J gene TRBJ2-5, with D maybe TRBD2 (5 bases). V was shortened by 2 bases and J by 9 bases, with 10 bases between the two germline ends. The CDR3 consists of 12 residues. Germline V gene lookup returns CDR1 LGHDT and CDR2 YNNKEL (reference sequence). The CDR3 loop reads CASSQLARAQYF. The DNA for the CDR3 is TGTGCCAGCAGCCAACTAGCCCGGGCCCAGTACTTC.

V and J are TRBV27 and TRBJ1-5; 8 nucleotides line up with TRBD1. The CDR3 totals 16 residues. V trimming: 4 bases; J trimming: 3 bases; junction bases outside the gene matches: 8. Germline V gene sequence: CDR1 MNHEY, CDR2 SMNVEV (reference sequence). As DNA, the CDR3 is TGTGCCAGCAGTTCAACGACAGGGGCCCCCAATCAGCCCCAGCATTTT. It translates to CASSSTTGAPNQPQHF.

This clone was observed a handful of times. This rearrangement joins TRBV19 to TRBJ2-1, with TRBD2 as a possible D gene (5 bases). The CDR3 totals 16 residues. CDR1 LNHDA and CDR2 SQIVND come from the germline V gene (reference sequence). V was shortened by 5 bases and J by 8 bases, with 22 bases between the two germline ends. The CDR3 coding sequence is TGTGCCAGTAGTCCCCGCGGGTTGATGGGAGTCTATGAGCAGTTCTTC. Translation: CASSPRGLMGVYEQFF.

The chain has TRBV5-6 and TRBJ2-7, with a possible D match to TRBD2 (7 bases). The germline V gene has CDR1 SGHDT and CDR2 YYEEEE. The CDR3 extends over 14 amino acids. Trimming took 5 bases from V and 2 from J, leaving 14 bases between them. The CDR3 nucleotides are TGTGCCAGCAGGAGGGGGGGCCCTCCCTACGAGCAGTACTTC. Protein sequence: CASRRGGPPYEQYF.

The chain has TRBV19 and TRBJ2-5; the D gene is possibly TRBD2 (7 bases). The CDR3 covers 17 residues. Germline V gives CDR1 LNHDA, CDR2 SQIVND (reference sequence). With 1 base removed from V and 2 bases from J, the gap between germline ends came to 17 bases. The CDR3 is CASSIGWGGPPQETQYF. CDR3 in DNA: TGTGCCAGTAGTATAGGTTGGGGGGGGCCACCACAAGAGACCCAGTACTTC. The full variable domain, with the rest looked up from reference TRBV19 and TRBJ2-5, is DGGITQSPKYLFRKEGQNVTLSCEQNLNHDAMYWYRQDPGQGLRLIYYSQIVNDFQKGDIAEGYSVSREKKESFPLTVTSAQKNPTAFYLCASSIGWGGPPQETQYFGPGTRLLVL.

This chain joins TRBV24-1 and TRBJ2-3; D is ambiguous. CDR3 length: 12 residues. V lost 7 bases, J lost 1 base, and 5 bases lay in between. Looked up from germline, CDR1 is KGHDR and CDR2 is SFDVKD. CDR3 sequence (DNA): TGTGCCACCAGCTACGGCACAGATACGCAGTATTTT. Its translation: CATSYGTDTQYF.

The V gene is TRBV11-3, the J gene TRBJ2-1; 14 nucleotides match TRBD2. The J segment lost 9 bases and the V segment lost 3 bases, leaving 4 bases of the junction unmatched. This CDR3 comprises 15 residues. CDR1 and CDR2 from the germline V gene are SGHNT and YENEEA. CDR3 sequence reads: CASSLGLAGAGEQFF. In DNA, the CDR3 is TGTGCCAGCAGCTTGGGACTAGCGGGGGCGGGTGAGCAGTTCTTC.

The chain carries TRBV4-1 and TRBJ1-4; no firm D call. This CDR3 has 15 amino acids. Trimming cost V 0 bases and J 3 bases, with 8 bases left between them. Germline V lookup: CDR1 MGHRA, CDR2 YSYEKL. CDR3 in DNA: TGCGCCAGCAGCCAAGAAATGGGCGCTAATGAAAAACTGTTTTTT. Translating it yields CASSQEMGANEKLFF.

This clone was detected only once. CDR3 nucleotides: TGTGCCAGCAGTTTACTTAACTATGGCTACACCTTC. Amino acids: CASSLLNYGYTF. This chain uses TRBV28 with TRBJ1-2; no clear D gene. CDR1 and CDR2 from the germline V gene are MDHEN and SYDVKM. The CDR3 runs to 12 residues. V gave up 2 bases and J gave up 1 base, with 2 bases separating them.

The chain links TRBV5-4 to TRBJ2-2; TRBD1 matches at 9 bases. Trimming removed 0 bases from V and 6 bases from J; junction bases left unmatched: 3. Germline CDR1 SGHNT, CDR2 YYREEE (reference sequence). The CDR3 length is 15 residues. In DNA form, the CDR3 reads TGTGCCAGCAGCTTGGGGGACAGGGAGTCCGGGGAGCTGTTTTTT. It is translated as CASSLGDRESGELFF.

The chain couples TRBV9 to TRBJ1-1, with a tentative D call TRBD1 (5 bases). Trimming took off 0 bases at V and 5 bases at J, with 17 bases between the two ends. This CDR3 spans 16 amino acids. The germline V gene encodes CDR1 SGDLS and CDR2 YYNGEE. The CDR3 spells CASSVGGKAGRTEAFF. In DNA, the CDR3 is TGTGCCAGCAGCGTAGGAGGTAAGGCAGGGAGGACTGAAGCTTTCTTT.

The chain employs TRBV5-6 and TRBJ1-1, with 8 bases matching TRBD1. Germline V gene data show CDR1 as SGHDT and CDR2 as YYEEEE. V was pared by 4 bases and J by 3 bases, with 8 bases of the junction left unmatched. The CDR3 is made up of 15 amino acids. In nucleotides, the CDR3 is TGTGCCAGCAGCGCCGGGACAGGATACTACACTGAAGCTTTCTTT. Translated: CASSAGTGYYTEAFF.

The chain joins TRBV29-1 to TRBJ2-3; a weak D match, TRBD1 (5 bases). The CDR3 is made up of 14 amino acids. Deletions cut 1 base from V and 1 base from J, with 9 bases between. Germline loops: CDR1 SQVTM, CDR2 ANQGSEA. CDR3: CSVEAARGTDTQYF. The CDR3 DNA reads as TGCAGCGTTGAAGCGGCCAGGGGCACAGATACGCAGTATTTT.

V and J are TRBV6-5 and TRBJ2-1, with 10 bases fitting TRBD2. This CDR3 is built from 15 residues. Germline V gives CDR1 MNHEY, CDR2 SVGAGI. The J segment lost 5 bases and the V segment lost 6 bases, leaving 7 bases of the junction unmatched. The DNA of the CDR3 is TGTGCCAGCAGATCCTGGACTAGCGGAAACAATGAGCAGTTCTTC. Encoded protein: CASRSWTSGNNEQFF.

CDR3 bases: TGTGCCAGTAGACCGTACACCGGGACAGCAGGCCTCCGGACTGAAGCTTTCTTT. This gives the protein CASRPYTGTAGLRTEAFF. The chain combines TRBV19 with TRBJ1-1; 7 positions agree with TRBD1. CDR3 length equals 18 residues. The germline V gene has CDR1 LNHDA and CDR2 SQIVND (reference sequence). Trimming cost V 6 bases and J 5 bases; bases outside gene matches: 21.

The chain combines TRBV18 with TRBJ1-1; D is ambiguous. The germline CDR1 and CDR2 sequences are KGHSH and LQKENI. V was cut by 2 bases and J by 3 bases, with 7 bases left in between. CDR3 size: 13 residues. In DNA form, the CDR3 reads TGTGCCAGCTCACCAAGTTTAGACACTGAAGCTTTCTTT. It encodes CASSPSLDTEAFF.

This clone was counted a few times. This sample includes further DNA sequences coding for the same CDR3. In nucleotides, the CDR3 is TGTGCCAGCAGCGTAGTGGCCAGCGGCGGCACAGATACGCAGTATTTT. Translation: CASSVVASGGTDTQYF. This sequence joins TRBV9 and TRBJ2-3, with D possibly matching TRBD2 (5 bases). In germline, CDR1 is SGDLS, CDR2 YYNGEE. This CDR3 comprises 16 residues. Trimming removed 0 bases from V and 1 base from J, with 12 bases in between.

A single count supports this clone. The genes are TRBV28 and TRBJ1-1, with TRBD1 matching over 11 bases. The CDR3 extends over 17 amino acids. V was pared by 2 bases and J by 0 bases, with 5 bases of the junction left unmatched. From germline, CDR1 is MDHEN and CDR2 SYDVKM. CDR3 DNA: TGTGCCAGCAGTTTAGGGGGACAGGGGGGTATGAACACTGAAGCTTTCTTT. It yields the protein CASSLGGQGGMNTEAFF.

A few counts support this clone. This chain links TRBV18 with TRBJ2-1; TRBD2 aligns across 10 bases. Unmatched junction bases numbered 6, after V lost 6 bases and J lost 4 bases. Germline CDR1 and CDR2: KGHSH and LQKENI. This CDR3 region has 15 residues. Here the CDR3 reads CASSPSGGNYNEQFF. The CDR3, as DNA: TGTGCCAGCTCCCCTAGCGGGGGCAATTACAATGAGCAGTTCTTC.

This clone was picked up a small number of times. CDR3 bases: TGCGCCAGCAGCCGAAGAGAAATGAATACGCAGTATTTT. Amino acid sequence: CASSRREMNTQYF. The chain has TRBV4-1 and TRBJ2-3; the D is unclear. The CDR3 runs 13 residues. Looked up from germline, CDR1 is MGHRA and CDR2 is YSYEKL. The V end lost 4 bases, the J end lost 7 bases, and 12 bases lay between the germline ends.